These 9 T cell receptor beta chains originate from one sample sequenced in a study of blood T cell repertoires in COVID-19. Sequencing was performed with immunoSEQ multiplex PCR; in TCRdb, only in-frame clones are kept and a portion is missing. Found here are over 150,000 clones, 84% of them singletons; the top ten hold approximately 13%. Sequencing was carried out using peripheral blood. The source is a human donor in a cohort sampled during active COVID-19.

The CDR3 is CASSKGTDYEQYF. CDR3 nucleotides: TGTGCCAGTAGTAAAGGGACAGACTACGAGCAGTACTTC. The J gene is TRBJ2-7, the V gene TRBV19; 7 bases line up with TRBD1. Germline loops: CDR1 LNHDA, CDR2 SQIVND (reference sequence). The CDR3 contains 13 residues. After removal of 4 bases from V and 3 bases from J, the junction contained 3 bases not matched to a gene.

The chain recombines TRBV7-2 with TRBJ2-3; TRBD1 matches at 9 bases. In germline, CDR1 is SGHTA, CDR2 FQGNSA. Losses at the gene ends were 0 bases for V and 1 base for J; bases not matched to a gene: 8. There are 18 residues in the CDR3. CDR3 sequence: CASSLASPGQGRTDTQYF. The CDR3 DNA follows: TGTGCCAGCAGCTTAGCCTCTCCGGGACAGGGACGCACAGATACGCAGTATTTT. The whole variable domain, filled in from reference TRBV7-2 and TRBJ2-3, reads GAGVSQSPSNKVTEKGKDVELRCDPISGHTALYWYRQSLGQGLEFLIYFQGNSAPDKSGLPSDRFSAERTGGSVSTLTIQRTQQEDSAVYLCASSLASPGQGRTDTQYFGPGTRLTVL.

The chain couples TRBV27 to TRBJ2-3; 9 bases are a match to TRBD2. The CDR3 is made up of 16 amino acids. J was trimmed by 2 bases and V by 2 bases; bases with no gene match: 5. Germline V CDR1 and CDR2: MNHEY, SMNVEV (reference sequence). DNA of the CDR3: TGTGCCAGCAGTTTAGGGCGACTAGCGGTCACAGATACGCAGTATTTT. This encodes CASSLGRLAVTDTQYF.

This clone was observed once. Other DNA sequences from this sample encode an identical CDR3 as well. The genes are TRBV19 and TRBJ2-7, with a tentative D call TRBD2 (6 bases). V lost 3 bases, J lost 7 bases, and 13 bases lay in between. Germline V gene lookup returns CDR1 LNHDA and CDR2 SQIVND (reference sequence). The CDR3 runs to 13 residues. The CDR3 here is CASSILLAGEQYF. The CDR3 DNA reads as TGTGCCAGTAGTATCCTACTAGCTGGGGAGCAGTACTTC.

The chain combines TRBV19 with TRBJ2-7; perhaps TRBD2 as D (5 bases). Trimming pared 1 base from V and 3 bases from J, leaving 10 bases between. Germline CDR1 LNHDA, CDR2 SQIVND (reference sequence). The CDR3 consists of 14 residues. CDR3: CASSIGSGIYEQYF. CDR3 coding DNA: TGTGCCAGTAGTATAGGGTCGGGAATCTACGAGCAGTACTTC.

The V call is TRBV7-2, the J call TRBJ1-4, with 7 nucleotides matching TRBD1. The V gene end was trimmed by 1 base and the J gene end by 12 bases; junction bases not matched to a gene: 5. Germline V gives CDR1 SGHTA, CDR2 FQGNSA. The CDR3 contains 13 residues. The CDR3: CASSLERGTELFF. CDR3 coding DNA: TGTGCCAGCAGCTTAGAAAGGGGGACAGAACTGTTTTTT.

The rearrangement joins TRBV28 to TRBJ1-4; 10 bases align to TRBD1. With 8 bases clipped from V and 7 bases from J, the junction kept 4 bases outside the gene matches. Germline assignment: CDR1 MDHEN and CDR2 SYDVKM. The CDR3 is 13 residues long. The CDR3 DNA reads as TGTGCCAGCCTTGGGGACAGGGGTGAAAAACTGTTTTTT. This gives the protein CASLGDRGEKLFF. Based on the CDR3 plus reference TRBV28 and TRBJ1-4, the full variable domain is DVKVTQSSRYLVKRTGEKVFLECVQDMDHENMFWYRQDPGLGLRLIYFSYDVKMKEKGDIPEGYSVSREKKERFSLILESASTNQTSMYLCASLGDRGEKLFFGSGTQLSVL.

The chain employs TRBV6-1 and TRBJ2-7, with 7 bases that match TRBD2. The CDR3 is 14 residues long. Trimming cost V 3 bases and J 3 bases; bases outside gene matches: 5. Germline V gives CDR1 MNHNS, CDR2 SASEGT. The CDR3 DNA sequence: TGTGCCAGCAGTGAGATGCCTAGCGGCTACGAGCAGTACTTC. Its protein is CASSEMPSGYEQYF.

The V gene is TRBV28, the J gene TRBJ2-7, with 9 bases lining up with TRBD1. The germline V gene has CDR1 MDHEN and CDR2 SYDVKM. The CDR3 has 15 amino acids. With 6 bases clipped from V and 3 bases from J, the junction kept 9 bases outside the gene matches. CDR3 protein: CASRKGTGTLYEQYF. The DNA of the CDR3 is TGTGCCAGCAGAAAAGGGACAGGGACCCTCTACGAGCAGTACTTC.